The present T cell receptor beta chain was sequenced within a study of Ad26.COV2.S vaccination and SARS-CoV-2 variants (dated by TCRdb to the early 2020s). Background for the entire study: Donors in the vaccine arm were drawn from COV1001, a phase I-IIa trial of Ad26.COV2.S in healthy adults that was multicentre, randomized, double-blind and placebo-controlled. Ad26.COV2.S was administered intramuscularly at 5 x 10^10 or 1 x 10^11 viral particles, either as a single shot or as two shots given 56 days apart. TCRbeta repertoire sequencing served as the tool for gauging how specific and how broad the SARS-CoV-2-reactive T cell receptors were following Ad26.COV2.S vaccination. A total of 32 samples were included in the TCR-sequenced set, comprising about 20 Ad26.COV2.S vaccine recipients, 5 placebo recipients and 8 SARS-CoV-2 convalescent individuals. Trial participants were randomized into five groups of five, in which low-dose or high-dose Ad26.COV2.S was given once or twice, or placebo was given on both occasions. Blinding of investigators to trial group allocation was maintained during experiments and outcome assessment. The study at large found these results: The study was not powered for comparison of responses between vaccine doses or regimens. After vaccination, spike-specific CD8+ and CD4+ T cell responses were reported to show substantial breadth. According to the authors, total T cell responses may have been underestimated by the TCR breadth and depth analyses. Higher spike-specific TCR breadth was observed in Ad26.COV2.S recipients than in placebo recipients (P = 0.0014). Non-spike TCR breadth was comparable between vaccine and placebo recipients, consistent with the vaccine containing only spike.

Concerning this clone itself: The antigen it binds to is not known. No base quality information exists; no much larger clone differs at one position.

In the paper's terms, the treatment or condition label means: about 20 received Ad26.COV2.S at low or high dose, single or two shots; about 5 received placebo; per-sample allocation not given. Repertoires of vaccine and placebo recipients were sequenced from samples collected on day 63 after the first injection. Cohort 1b enrolled around 23 adults aged 18-55 years at a single site in Boston, USA, between 29 July and 7 August 2020. Ad26.COV2.S was a replication-incompetent adenovirus type 26 vector that expressed a prefusion-stabilized SARS-CoV-2 spike protein derived from the original Wuhan strain. The immunoSEQ Assay was used to sequence TCRbeta CDR3 regions. After extraction, genomic DNA underwent amplification by bias-controlled multiplex PCR, followed by high-throughput sequencing. In the authors' own workflow: To quantify the absolute abundance of every unique TCRbeta CDR3 region, sequences were collapsed and filtered. T cell fraction was estimated by normalizing TCRbeta template counts to usable DNA, with usable DNA measured through amplification of reference genes found in all nucleated cells. Repertoire TCRs were annotated as SARS-CoV-2-specific by exact matching of V gene, CDR3 amino acid sequence and J gene to a known reactive TCR set. MIRA supplied the reference SARS-CoV-2 TCR set, which was filtered for enrichment in COVID-19-positive ImmuneCODE repertoires so that public or cross-reactive TCRs were removed. Using the MIRA antigens, annotated TCRs were further analysed by specific ORF or by position within an ORF. Breadth was defined as the number of annotated unique rearrangements divided by the total number of unique productive rearrangements, and depth was defined as the summed frequency of the annotated unique rearrangements. Two-sided Wilcoxon rank-sum tests were used to compare TCR breadth between groups. The source is immuneACCESS, and TCRdb retained only in-frame sequences with V and J called. Part of the clones is not carried over; for the studies checked, unresolved V genes explain less than half of this, and the remainder is unexplained. Clone size and the V and J calls come from that table; the DNA yielded D and trimming. The sample data list over 200,000 clones, and roughly 90% of these were observed just once. The ten most abundant clones make up about 10% of the sample.

The junction carries 8 bases between V and J, which are trimmed by 1 base and 1 base respectively. CDR1 and CDR2, looked up from the germline V gene (reference sequence), are MNHNY and SVGAGI. The CDR3, cysteine through phenylalanine, is 15 amino acids long. Only CDR3 DNA remains: 45 bases, in frame from the first base. The clonotype comes from a person between 18 and 65 years old who received the Ad26.COV2.S COVID-19 vaccine or a placebo. The material was peripheral blood, obtained in a trial of Ad26.COV2.S vaccine versus placebo. The rearrangement joined TRBV6-6 to TRBJ1-5; the D gene assignment is ambiguous. DNA sequence: TGTGCCAGCAGTTACTGGGGTATGAGCAATCAGCCCCAGCATTTT. The encoded protein is CASSYWGMSNQPQHF.